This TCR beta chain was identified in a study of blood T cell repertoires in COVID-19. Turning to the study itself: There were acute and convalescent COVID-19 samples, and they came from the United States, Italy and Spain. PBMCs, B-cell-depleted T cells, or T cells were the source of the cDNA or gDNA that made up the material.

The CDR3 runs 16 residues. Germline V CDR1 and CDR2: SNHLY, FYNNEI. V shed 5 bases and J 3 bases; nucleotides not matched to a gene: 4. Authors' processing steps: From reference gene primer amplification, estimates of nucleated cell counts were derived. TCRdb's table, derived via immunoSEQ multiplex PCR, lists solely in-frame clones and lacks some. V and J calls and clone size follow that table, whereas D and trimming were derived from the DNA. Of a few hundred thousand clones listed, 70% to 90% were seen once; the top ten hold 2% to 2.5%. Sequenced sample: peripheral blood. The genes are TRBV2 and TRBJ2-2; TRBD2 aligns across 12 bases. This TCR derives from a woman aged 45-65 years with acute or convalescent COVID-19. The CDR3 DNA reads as TGTGCCAGCAGTCGACTAGCGGGGGCGGACACCGGGGAGCTGTTTTTT. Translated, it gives CASSRLAGADTGELFF. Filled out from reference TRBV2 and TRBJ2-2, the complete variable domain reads EPEVTQTPSHQVTQMGQEVILRCVPISNHLYFYWYRQILGQKVEFLVSFYNNEISEKSEIFDDQFSVERPDGSNFTLKIRSTKLEDSAMYFCASSRLAGADTGELFFGEGSRLTVL.